This is a list of T cell receptor beta chains from one sample in a study of T cell repertoires in cytomegalovirus infection. TCRdb reprocessed the reads via MiXCR and lists one record per CDR3 protein. This sample yields 680,000 or so distinct CDR3 sequences, of which approximately 33% are seen a single time; 15% to 20% belongs to the top ten. These TCRs are of unknown antigen specificity. The starting material was cultured PBMCs, obtained from culture after CMV antigen stimulation. The receptors were gathered from a human donor in good health (CMV status not recorded). Some clones in this sample may be carry-over from other donors' samples. Each CDR3 is given with its conserved first and last residue. The order of the fields is clone size, J gene, D gene, V gene, CDR3 protein, CDR3 DNA. The D gene is left open where the match is weak. Rows give clone size only sometimes, using once, few, many, or a class for an expanded clone.

. | TRBJ1-1 | . | TRBV6-2/TRBV6-3 | CASSRQMITEAFF | TGTGCCAGCAGTCGACAGATGATCACTGAAGCTTTCTTT
. | TRBJ2-6 | . | TRBV20-1 | CSARTVGANVLTF | TGCAGTGCTAGGACAGTTGGGGCCAACGTCCTGACTTTC
few | TRBJ2-6 | . | TRBV11-2 | CASSFTPQALTSGANVLTF | TGTGCCAGCAGCTTTACCCCCCAAGCACTGACGTCTGGGGCCAACGTCCTGACTTTC
. | TRBJ2-7 | . | TRBV7-9 | CASSSAQFRDHCF | TGTGCCAGCAGCTCCGCCCAGTTCCGCGATCATTGCTTC
. | TRBJ2-2 | TRBD1 | TRBV12-3/TRBV12-4 | CASSPGTGGDTGELFF | TGTGCCAGCAGTCCCGGGACAGGGGGCGACACCGGGGAGCTGTTTTTT
few | TRBJ2-1 | TRBD2 | TRBV7-2 | CASRRLWTSGYNEQFF | TGTGCCAGCAGACGTCTATGGACTAGCGGTTACAATGAGCAGTTCTTC
. | TRBJ2-1 | TRBD2 | TRBV11-2 | CASSSIVRLAGGNEQFF | TGTGCCAGCAGCTCTATCGTACGGCTAGCGGGCGGCAATGAGCAGTTCTTC
. | TRBJ2-5 | . | TRBV10-3 | CAISESVKETQYF | TGTGCCATCAGTGAGTCGGTTAAAGAGACCCAGTACTTC
few | TRBJ2-7 | . | TRBV20-1 | CSANPSRRGYEQYF | TGCAGTGCTAACCCCTCACGGAGGGGTTACGAGCAGTACTTC
. | TRBJ1-5 | TRBD1 | TRBV6-2/TRBV6-3 | CASNPTGTINQPQHF | TGTGCCAGCAACCCGACAGGGACGATAAATCAGCCCCAGCATTTT
few | TRBJ2-2 | . | TRBV7-7 | CASSLGGAGTGELFF | TGTGCCAGCAGCTTAGGAGGGGCAGGGACCGGGGAGCTGTTTTTT
. | TRBJ2-3 | . | TRBV6-2/TRBV6-3 | CASLTAGDTQYF | TGTGCCAGCCTCACAGCAGGAGATACGCAGTATTTT
once | TRBJ2-1 | . | TRBV20-1 | CSSRGSYNEQFF | TGCAGTTCGAGAGGGTCCTACAATGAGCAGTTCTTC
. | TRBJ2-7 | . | TRBV27 | CASSHVQGYEQYF | TGTGCCAGCAGTCATGTTCAGGGGTACGAGCAGTACTTC
. | TRBJ2-7 | . | TRBV20-1 | CSARDPQGRMTYEQYF | TGCAGTGCTAGAGACCCACAGGGACGGATGACATACGAGCAGTACTTC
. | TRBJ1-6 | . | TRBV20-1 | CSAKGPYNSPLHF | TGCAGTGCCAAGGGGCCCTATAATTCACCCCTCCACTTT
. | TRBJ2-1 | TRBD2 | TRBV20-1 | CSASGRGGRGEQFF | TGCAGTGCTAGTGGGCGGGGGGGCCGAGGGGAGCAGTTCTTC
few | TRBJ2-1 | . | TRBV4-1 | CASSPGPGRGYNEQFF | TGCGCCAGCAGCCCCGGCCCGGGGAGAGGGTACAATGAGCAGTTCTTC
. | TRBJ2-1 | . | TRBV6-8 | CASTEWGSMGNEQFF | TGTGCCAGCACGGAGTGGGGTAGCATGGGCAATGAGCAGTTCTTC
. | TRBJ1-5 | . | TRBV6-1 | CASSEGRGNQPQHF | TGTGCCAGCAGTGAGGGAAGGGGTAATCAGCCCCAGCATTTT
. | TRBJ2-7 | . | TRBV20-1 | CSAMQTGYEQYF | TGCAGTGCGATGCAAACAGGGTACGAGCAGTACTTC
few | TRBJ1-5 | TRBD1 | TRBV4-1 | CASSQPPGTVGLGQPQHF | TGCGCCAGCAGCCAACCTCCCGGGACAGTCGGCCTGGGACAGCCCCAGCATTTT
. | TRBJ2-1 | TRBD1 | TRBV20-1 | CSARVQGPERTYNEQFF | TGCAGTGCTAGGGTACAGGGGCCCGAGAGGACCTACAATGAGCAGTTCTTC
. | TRBJ1-4 | TRBD1 | TRBV27 | CASSDRGLREKLFF | TGTGCCAGCAGCGACAGGGGGTTACGTGAAAAACTGTTTTTT
. | TRBJ2-7 | . | TRBV10-3 | CAIARTPDSSYEQYF | TGTGCCATCGCGAGAACCCCGGACAGCTCCTACGAGCAGTACTTC
few | TRBJ1-1 | . | TRBV7-6 | CASSLVPPGRQNTEAFF | TGTGCCAGCAGCTTAGTCCCACCGGGACGGCAGAACACTGAAGCTTTCTTT
. | TRBJ1-3 | TRBD1 | TRBV7-2 | CASSLVGTGGNTIYF | TGTGCCAGCAGCTTAGTCGGGACAGGGGGAAACACCATATATTTT
. | TRBJ2-3 | TRBD2 | TRBV20-1 | CSAIPMERAGGQNTQYF | TGCAGTGCTATCCCTATGGAAAGAGCGGGGGGGCAGAATACGCAGTATTTT
many | TRBJ1-6 | . | TRBV7-6 | CASSQNPADSPLHF | TGTGCCAGCAGTCAGAATCCCGCAGATTCACCCCTCCACTTT
. | TRBJ2-7 | TRBD1 | TRBV6-6 | CASRRQGQNEQYF | TGTGCCAGCAGGCGACAGGGGCAAAACGAGCAGTACTTC
. | TRBJ2-1 | TRBD2 | TRBV20-1 | CSARTSRYNEQFF | TGCAGTGCTCGGACTAGCCGGTACAATGAGCAGTTCTTC
. | TRBJ2-3 | TRBD1 | TRBV12-3/TRBV12-4 | CASRKSDRGIADTQYF | TGTGCCAGCAGAAAATCCGACAGGGGGATCGCAGATACGCAGTATTTT
. | TRBJ2-5 | TRBD2 | TRBV20-1 | CSAALAAQETQYF | TGCAGTGCTGCTCTAGCGGCCCAAGAGACCCAGTACTTC
. | TRBJ2-3 | TRBD2 | TRBV7-9 | CASSPRIAGVTDTQYF | TGTGCCAGCAGCCCCAGGATAGCGGGGGTCACAGATACGCAGTATTTT
few | TRBJ2-7 | . | TRBV7-2 | CASSPRQTRAHEQYF | TGTGCCAGCAGCCCAAGACAGACAAGGGCCCACGAGCAGTACTTC
many | TRBJ2-7 | . | TRBV7-2 | CASSSARARSYEQYF | TGTGCCAGCAGCTCCGCCAGGGCCCGCTCCTACGAGCAGTACTTC
. | TRBJ1-1 | . | TRBV20-1 | CSAKAGSNTEAFF | TGCAGTGCTAAGGCAGGGTCGAACACTGAAGCTTTCTTT
few | TRBJ2-3 | . | TRBV4-2 | CASSQGGGRSDTQYF | TGTGCCAGCAGCCAAGGGGGGGGCAGGTCAGATACGCAGTATTTT
. | TRBJ2-1 | TRBD1 | TRBV19 | CASSTDRALEQFF | TGTGCCTCTTCGACCGACAGGGCATTGGAGCAGTTCTTC
. | TRBJ2-2 | . | TRBV2 | CASMGLRGTGELFF | TGTGCCAGCATGGGGCTGCGGGGCACCGGGGAGCTGTTTTTT
few | TRBJ2-4 | TRBD2 | TRBV3-1 | CASSQVRSGGGKNIQYF | TGTGCCAGCAGCCAAGTTCGAAGCGGGGGAGGGAAAAACATTCAGTACTTC
few | TRBJ1-1 | . | TRBV7-9 | CASSGDPFTEAFF | TGTGCCAGCAGCGGGGACCCGTTCACTGAAGCTTTCTTT
few | TRBJ2-2 | . | TRBV4-1 | CASSQEGALGELFF | TGCGCCAGCAGCCAAGAGGGGGCCCTCGGGGAGCTGTTTTTT
many | TRBJ2-3 | . | TRBV7-2 | CASSLPAELDTQYF | TGTGCCAGCAGCTTACCAGCGGAGTTAGATACGCAGTATTTT
few | TRBJ2-1 | TRBD2 | TRBV5-5 | CASSLVATSGSREGFF | TGTGCCAGCAGCTTGGTCGCGACTAGCGGGAGTAGGGAGGGGTTCTTC
. | TRBJ2-7 | . | TRBV10-3 | CAISDQGTEQYF | TGTGCCATCAGTGACCAAGGGACCGAGCAGTACTTC
few | TRBJ2-2 | . | TRBV7-2 | CASSLRRGSTGELFF | TGTGCCAGCAGCTTAAGGAGGGGATCGACCGGGGAGCTGTTTTTT
. | TRBJ2-7 | . | TRBV20-1 | CSARGPLGSYEQYF | TGCAGTGCTAGGGGGCCCCTCGGGTCCTACGAGCAGTACTTC
. | TRBJ2-6 | . | TRBV20-1 | CSARDHQSGANVLTF | TGCAGTGCTAGAGATCACCAGTCTGGGGCCAACGTCCTGACTTTC
few | TRBJ2-3 | . | TRBV27 | CASGRIWGGTDTQYF | TGTGCCAGCGGGCGGATTTGGGGCGGCACAGATACGCAGTATTTT
. | TRBJ2-1 | TRBD2 | TRBV6-1 | CASRGFRGLAINEQFF | TGTGCCAGCAGAGGCTTTAGGGGACTAGCGATCAATGAGCAGTTCTTC
few | TRBJ1-5 | . | TRBV12-3/TRBV12-4 | CASIMGGGQPQHF | TGTGCCAGCATCATGGGGGGGGGTCAGCCCCAGCATTTT
. | TRBJ2-5 | . | TRBV19 | CASSTLTGTQYF | TGTGCCAGTAGTACGCTAACGGGGACCCAGTACTTC
few | TRBJ2-3 | . | TRBV12-3/TRBV12-4 | CASTRRDASTDTQYF | TGTGCCAGCACCCGACGGGACGCATCCACAGATACGCAGTATTTT